This paragraph covers one TCR beta chain sequence. These data are taken from a study of cytomegalovirus exposure and HLA in healthy donors. Study-level background: The same platform used for the roughly 610 first-cohort repertoires was also used for the 90 to 150 validation repertoires, as a later analysis reported.

Sequenced by immunoSEQ multiplex PCR; TCRdb stores in-frame clones only, minus some. The profile shows approximately 120,000 clones, over 90% of them singletons. The CDR3 covers 12 residues. Trimming took 4 bases from V and 8 from J; bases not matched to a gene: 5. Looked up from germline, CDR1 is SGHRS and CDR2 is YFSETQ. The receptor was derived from a woman between 18 and 29 years old in good health and CMV-seronegative. The gene calls are TRBV5-1 and TRBJ1-1; TRBD1 matches 7 bases. The specimen sequenced was PBMCs. The CDR3 nucleotides read TGCGCCAGCAGCCGCGGACAGGAGGAAGCTTTCTTT. The encoded protein is CASSRGQEEAFF.